This T cell receptor beta chain appears in the sequencing data of a study of T cell responses to AZD1222 COVID-19 vaccine listed by TCRdb under 2021. Broadly, across the study: Because spike-specific TCR depth and breadth did not differ between the two schedules, AZD1222 recipients who got a second dose at roughly 4 weeks were pooled with those who got a second dose at roughly 12 weeks. TCR sequencing covered fewer than 250 trial participants: roughly 200 given two doses of AZD1222 and about 26 given two doses of MenACWY control vaccine. Trial participants were enrolled by age into 18-55, 56-69 and 70-plus year subgroups, with about 150, 28 and 57 TCR-sequenced participants respectively.

Worth noting for this clone: What this receptor recognizes is not known. No per-base quality is available; no much larger clone lies one base away.

In the paper's terms, the time point label means: baseline before first vaccination. Samples from vaccinated people were obtained from the UK trials COV001 and COV002, which included a single-blind randomized controlled phase 2/3 trial of AZD1222 (ChAdOx1 nCoV-19) in healthy adults. For TCRbeta chain sequencing, PBMC samples were collected from trial participants at day 0 and at day 28 after the second dose. The CDR3 regions of human TCRbeta chains were analyzed by immunosequencing. As for the authors' bioinformatics: TCRs in the repertoires were matched against a reference library of SARS-CoV-2-specific TCRs that had been generated with the MIRA antigen-specificity platform. Breadth meant the fraction of unique TCRs that were SARS-CoV-2-associated, whereas depth meant the fraction of total T cells that were SARS-CoV-2-associated. Using the MIRA data, each spike-specific TCR was assigned both to the spike region to which the TCR was reactive and to a CD4 or CD8 class. Log10-transformed breadth and depth values were compared by one-way ANOVA with Sidak's multiple comparisons tests. Drawn from immuneACCESS, this table holds only the in-frame rearrangements with V and J called that TCRdb kept. Clones are partly lost; checked studies trace under half to an unresolved V gene and leave the rest unexplained. V and J calls and clone size follow that table, whereas D and trimming were derived from the DNA. Within this sample are about 86,000 clones, with over 85% of them counted one time only. Jointly, the top ten make up 2.2% of the sample.

CDR1 and CDR2, looked up from the germline V gene, are SNHLY and FYNNEI. The germline ends are 15 bases apart after V is trimmed by 6 bases and J by 3 bases. The CDR3 sequence holds 15 residues, the cysteine and phenylalanine included. Of all the DNA, just the CDR3 is kept, 45 bases in frame from base 1. On the study overall, not on this receptor specifically: Reportedly, almost half of the unique spike-specific TCRs recognized epitopes lying outside the regions that are mutated in the B.1.351 and B.1.1.7 variants. After two AZD1222 doses, spike-specific TCR breadth and depth were significantly higher than at day 0 and than in MenACWY recipients. Participants were mostly white British, with more females than males. The authors suggested clonal diversity may have been underestimated. Conclusions about previously exposed vaccinees are limited, since just a handful of AZD1222 recipients were seropositive for SARS-CoV-2 at baseline. In the small 56-69-year group, the increase in depth fell short of significance, most likely because of low power. Because no day 14 peak-response samples were available, repertoires were characterized only after the peak T cell response. The vaccine-associated CD4 TCRs covered the entire spike protein, and the dominant responses fell in regions 160-218 and 743-854.

The specimen was peripheral blood, collected on day 0 of AZD1222 vaccination. This sequence uses TRBV2 and TRBJ1-3; confidence is insufficient to name the D gene. This TCR was sampled from an adult in good health. The bases read TGTGCCAGCAGATCGGCCGGCCTTTTTGGAAACACCATATATTTT. The resulting protein is CASRSAGLFGNTIYF.